Described below is a single T cell receptor (beta chain) sequence and its context. In this sample, this clonotype turned up many times. Its target antigen remains unknown. Per-base qualities were not stored, and no clone one base away is much larger. This record belongs to a study of response to subunit inactivated influenza vaccine (dated by TCRdb to the late 2010s). A note on the overall study: To follow how T cells responded to a trivalent subunit inactivated influenza vaccine, the researchers relied on deep quantitative profiling of the T cell receptor repertoire.

The time point label corresponds to: approximately 45 days after influenza vaccine administration. Here is what the overall study found, with its caveats: The authors proposed that each seasonal influenza vaccination may bring in only a limited number of new T cells.

Receptor libraries were prepared by RT-PCR. TCRdb names Illumina HiSeq 2500 as the instrument used. The public reads were quality trimmed at Q25 with fastp and then assembled into clones with MiXCR by TCRdb, keeping productive beta chains. Rows with a matching CDR3 protein are joined into one entry that keeps the most common DNA and genes. Recorded for this sample are about 480,000 distinct CDR3 sequences; approximately 11% of them occurred a single time. The ten largest clones represent approximately 12% of the sample. CDR1 is given as SQVTM and CDR2 as ANQGSEA, both from the germline V gene. CDR3 length: 13 amino acids, cysteine to phenylalanine. Only the CDR3 part of the read is kept: 39 bases, read in frame from the first base. For this chain, trimming is 4 bases at the V end and 9 bases at the J end, and the number of junction bases without a gene match is 6.

Material: PBMCs from blood, obtained roughly 47 days after vaccination. The clonotype comes from a man in his forties or fifties who received an inactivated influenza vaccine. Donor details come from another sample of the same person, matched by shared clones. Recombination connected TRBV29-1 to TRBJ2-1; 10 nucleotides in the junction match TRBD2. The DNA sequence follows: TGCAGCGTTGCGTCTAGCGGGAGAAGTGAGCAGTTCTTC. Translation gives CSVASSGRSEQFF.